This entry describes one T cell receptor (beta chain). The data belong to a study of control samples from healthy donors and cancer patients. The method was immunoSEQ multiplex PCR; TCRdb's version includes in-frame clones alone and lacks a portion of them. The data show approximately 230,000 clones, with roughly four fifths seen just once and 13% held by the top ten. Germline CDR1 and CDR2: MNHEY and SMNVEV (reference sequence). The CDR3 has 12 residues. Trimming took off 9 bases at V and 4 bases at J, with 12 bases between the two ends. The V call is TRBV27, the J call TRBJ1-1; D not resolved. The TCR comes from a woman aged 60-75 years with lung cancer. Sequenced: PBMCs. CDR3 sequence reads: CARVGICTEAFF. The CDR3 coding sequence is TGTGCCAGAGTGGGAATCTGCACTGAAGCTTTCTTT.